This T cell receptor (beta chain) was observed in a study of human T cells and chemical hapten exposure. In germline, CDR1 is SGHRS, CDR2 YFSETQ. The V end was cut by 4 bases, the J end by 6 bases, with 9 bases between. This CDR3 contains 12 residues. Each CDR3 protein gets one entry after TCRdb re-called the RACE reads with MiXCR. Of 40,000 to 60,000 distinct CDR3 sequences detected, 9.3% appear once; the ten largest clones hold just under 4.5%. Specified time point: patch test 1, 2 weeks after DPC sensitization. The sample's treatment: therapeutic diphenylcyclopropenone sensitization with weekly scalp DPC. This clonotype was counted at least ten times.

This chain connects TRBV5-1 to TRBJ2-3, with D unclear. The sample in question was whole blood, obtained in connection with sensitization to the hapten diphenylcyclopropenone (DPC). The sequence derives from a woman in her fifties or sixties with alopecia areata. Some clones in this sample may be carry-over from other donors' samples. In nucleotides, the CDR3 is TGCGCCAGCAGCACCCATCAGGATACGCAGTATTTT. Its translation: CASSTHQDTQYF.